A selection of T cell receptor beta chains follows, all from one sample in a study of Ad26.COV2.S vaccination and SARS-CoV-2 variants. Sequencing was performed with immunoSEQ multiplex PCR; in TCRdb, only in-frame clones are kept and a portion is missing. The table lists around 370,000 clones, 70% to 90% of them singletons. Source: peripheral blood, taken in a trial of Ad26.COV2.S vaccine versus placebo. These receptors were collected from a person between 18 and 65 years old who received the Ad26.COV2.S COVID-19 vaccine or a placebo. Both conserved end residues are part of each CDR3. The order of the fields is D gene, V gene, J gene, clone size, CDR3 DNA, CDR3 protein. The D gene is left open where the match is weak. Not every row has a clone size; where given, it reads once, few, many or a size class.

>NA|TRBV6-2/TRBV6-3|TRBJ2-5|few
TGTGCCAGCAGTTTCGTAAGAGAGACCCAGTACTTC
CASSFVRETQYF
>TRBD1|TRBV3-1/TRBV3-2|TRBJ2-7|NA
TGTGCCAGCAGCACCCGACAGGGCCCCGTCTACGAGCAGTACTTC
CASSTRQGPVYEQYF
>NA|TRBV30|TRBJ1-1|NA
TGTGCCCGATCCCGGGGGAACACTGAAGCTTTCTTT
CARSRGNTEAFF
>NA|TRBV30|TRBJ1-5|NA
TGTGCCTGGAGTGTTTTCAATCAGCCCCAGCATTTT
CAWSVFNQPQHF
>NA|TRBV5-1|TRBJ1-2|NA
TGCGCCAGCAGCTTGTCGGGGGATACTGGCTACACCTTC
CASSLSGDTGYTF
>TRBD1|TRBV10-3|TRBJ1-5|few
TGTGCCATCAGCGATTCTGGTAGGGGGCATCAGCCCCAGCATTTT
CAISDSGRGHQPQHF
>NA|TRBV18|TRBJ1-3|few
TGTGCCAGCTCACCACCGGCCAGGGGCTCTGGAAACACCATATATTTT
CASSPPARGSGNTIYF
>NA|TRBV9|TRBJ2-5|NA
TGTGCCAGCAGCGGCGACCGAGGACAAGAGACCCAGTACTTC
CASSGDRGQETQYF
>NA|TRBV4-1|TRBJ2-2|NA
TGCGCCAGCAGCCAGACCAGGGCTTACGTCGGGGAGCTGTTTTTT
CASSQTRAYVGELFF
>TRBD1|TRBV5-1|TRBJ2-2|NA
TGCGCCAGCAGTGACTCCGGGACAGGGAACACCGGGGAGCTGTTTTTT
CASSDSGTGNTGELFF
>TRBD2|TRBV7-7|TRBJ2-5|NA
TGTGCTAGCAGCTCAGGGACTAGCGGGGGTGGGACCCAGTACTTC
CASSSGTSGGGTQYF
>NA|TRBV7-9|TRBJ1-1|few
TGTGCCAGCAGCCTACAGGGAATACTCATGAACACTGAAGCTTTCTTT
CASSLQGILMNTEAFF
>TRBD1|TRBV7-6|TRBJ2-2|NA
TGTGCCAGCAGGAACAGGGGGAACACCGGGGAGCTGTTTTTT
CASRNRGNTGELFF
>TRBD1|TRBV5-1|TRBJ1-2|few
TGCGCCAGCAGCTTGGAAGGGACAGGGAACTATGGCTACACCTTC
CASSLEGTGNYGYTF
>NA|TRBV27|TRBJ2-3|NA
TGTGCCAGCAGTCCTCGGGGGAGCACAGATACGCAGTATTTT
CASSPRGSTDTQYF
>NA|TRBV9|TRBJ2-2|NA
TGTGCCAGCAGCCCTAGGGGGAGCGACACCGGGGAGCTGTTTTTT
CASSPRGSDTGELFF
>NA|TRBV6-5|TRBJ2-1|NA
TGTGCCAGCAGCGATGACAGAAACTACAATGAGCAGTTCTTC
CASSDDRNYNEQFF
>TRBD1|TRBV25-1|TRBJ1-1|NA
TGTGCCAGCACCCCGGGACAGGGGGCAAACACTGAAGCTTTCTTT
CASTPGQGANTEAFF
>TRBD2|TRBV7-8|TRBJ2-3|NA
TGTGCCAGCAGCGTTACGGAGCGGGGGGGCCAAGATACGCAGTATTTT
CASSVTERGGQDTQYF
>NA|TRBV7-6|TRBJ1-4|once
TGTGCCAGCAGCACCCCGGGTAGGGACGGGGAAAAACTGTTTTTT
CASSTPGRDGEKLFF
>NA|TRBV7-9|TRBJ1-5|NA
NA
CARGTEGSPSIF
>NA|TRBV27|TRBJ2-7|NA
TGTGCCAGCAGTTTATCGGGGCTAGACTCCTACGAGCAGTACTTC
CASSLSGLDSYEQYF
>TRBD2|TRBV19|TRBJ2-5|NA
TGTGCCAGTAGTCTCACTCGGGGGGGCCGAGAGACCCAGTACTTC
CASSLTRGGRETQYF
>NA|TRBV10-2|TRBJ1-5|once
TGCGCCAGCAGTGAGTGGCTAAGCGCCCAGCATTTT
CASSEWLSAQHF
>TRBD1|TRBV15|TRBJ2-4|once
TGTGCCACCAGCAGAGCGGGAGGACAGGGGGAGGCCAAAAACATTCAGTACTTC
CATSRAGGQGEAKNIQYF
>TRBD1|TRBV6-5|TRBJ2-3|NA
TGTGCCAGCGCCGGACAGGGGAGCACAGATACGCAGTATTTT
CASAGQGSTDTQYF
>TRBD2|TRBV7-9|TRBJ2-1|NA
TGTGCCAGCAGCTTACCCTTAGCGGGAGGGCCGAAAGAGCAGTTCTTC
CASSLPLAGGPKEQFF
>NA|TRBV9|TRBJ1-1|NA
TGTGCCAGCAGACCCGGTGGGGCGAACACTGAAGCTTTCTTT
CASRPGGANTEAFF
>NA|TRBV5-1|TRBJ2-2|NA
TGCGCCAGCAGCTTGGAAGTTGGGGTCCCCGGGGAGCTGTTTTTT
CASSLEVGVPGELFF
>TRBD1|TRBV27|TRBJ1-3|NA
TGTGCCAGCAGTTTAGCTGGGCCCGACAGGGCGTTTGGAAACACCATATATTTT
CASSLAGPDRAFGNTIYF
>NA|TRBV18|TRBJ2-7|NA
TGTGCCAGCTCACCCCCCGGCTCCTACGAGCAGTACTTC
CASSPPGSYEQYF
>NA|TRBV4-3|TRBJ2-2|NA
TGCGCCAGCAGCCAAGATTGGACGTCAATGGGTTTGACCGGGGAGCTGTTTTTT
CASSQDWTSMGLTGELFF
>TRBD1|TRBV12-5|TRBJ2-7|NA
TGTGCTAGTGGTTTGGTAGGACAGGGTGGCAACGAGCAGTACTTC
CASGLVGQGGNEQYF
>NA|TRBV3-1/TRBV3-2|TRBJ2-7|few
TGTGCCAGCAGCCCCAGACCGTACGAGCAGTACTTC
CASSPRPYEQYF
>TRBD2|TRBV5-1|TRBJ2-1|NA
TGCGCCAGCAGCTTGAGAGTAGCGGGCTACAATGAGCAGTTCTTC
CASSLRVAGYNEQFF
>NA|TRBV18|TRBJ2-3|NA
TGTGCCAGCTCCCCGACCACGGATACGCAGTATTTT
CASSPTTDTQYF
>NA|TRBV5-4|TRBJ2-1|NA
TGTGCCAGCAGCCCGGGACCCGAGCAGTTCTTC
CASSPGPEQFF